These 2 T cell receptor beta chains came from one sample sequenced in a study of Graves' ophthalmopathy and Graves' hyperthyroidism. TCR beta CDR3 amplification used RNA transcripts. Second-round multiplex PCR came after first-round RT-PCR with HTBI primers. One entry per CDR3 protein, called by TCRdb with MiXCR from the multiplex PCR reads. The profile shows around 1.1 million distinct CDR3 sequences, about 40% of them singletons. Sample: peripheral blood or thyroid tissue (not recorded which). The receptors here all came from an adult man with Graves' hyperthyroidism.

This clonotype was counted a few times. A read error may be the cause here, since a much bigger clone is one base away. CDR3 DNA: TGTGCCAGCAGTGAACGTGGGACACAAGGGACCCAGTACTTC. Amino acid sequence: CASSERGTQGTQYF. V gene TRBV2 combines with J gene TRBJ2-5; perhaps TRBD1 as D (6 bases). This CDR3 has 14 residues. Germline lookup yields CDR1 SNHLY and CDR2 FYNNEI.

This sequence joins TRBV10-1 and TRBJ1-6; D perhaps matches TRBD1 (6 bases). Germline V CDR1 and CDR2: WNHNN, SYGVQD (reference sequence). The CDR3 is made up of 13 amino acids. V dropped 8 bases and J dropped 10 bases, with 15 bases sitting between them. For the CDR3, the DNA is TGCGCCAGCTCCCGGACAGTGGGCTCACCCCTCCACTTT. Amino acids: CASSRTVGSPLHF.